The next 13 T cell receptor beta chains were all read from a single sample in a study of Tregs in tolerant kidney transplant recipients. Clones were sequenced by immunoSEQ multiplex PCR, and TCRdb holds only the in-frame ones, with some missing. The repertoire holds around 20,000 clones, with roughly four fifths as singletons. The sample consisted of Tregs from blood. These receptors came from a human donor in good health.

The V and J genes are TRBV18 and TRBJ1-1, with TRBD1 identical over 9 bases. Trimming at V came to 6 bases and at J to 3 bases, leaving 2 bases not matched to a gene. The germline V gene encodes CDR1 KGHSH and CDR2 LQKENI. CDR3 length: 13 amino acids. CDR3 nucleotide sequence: TGTGCCAGCTCGGGGGACAGGGACACTGAAGCTTTCTTT. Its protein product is CASSGDRDTEAFF.

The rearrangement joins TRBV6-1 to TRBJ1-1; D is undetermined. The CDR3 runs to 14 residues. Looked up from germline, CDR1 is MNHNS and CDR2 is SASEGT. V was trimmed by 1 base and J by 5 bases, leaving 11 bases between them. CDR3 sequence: CASSEGVSGTEAFF. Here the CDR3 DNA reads TGTGCCAGCAGTGAAGGCGTGAGTGGTACTGAAGCTTTCTTT.

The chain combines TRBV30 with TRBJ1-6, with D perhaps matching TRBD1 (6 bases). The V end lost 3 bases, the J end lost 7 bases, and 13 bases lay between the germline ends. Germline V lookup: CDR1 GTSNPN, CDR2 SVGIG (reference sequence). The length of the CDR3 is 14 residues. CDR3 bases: TGTGCCTGGAGCTGGGACATCGGGAATTCACCCCTCCACTTT. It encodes CAWSWDIGNSPLHF.

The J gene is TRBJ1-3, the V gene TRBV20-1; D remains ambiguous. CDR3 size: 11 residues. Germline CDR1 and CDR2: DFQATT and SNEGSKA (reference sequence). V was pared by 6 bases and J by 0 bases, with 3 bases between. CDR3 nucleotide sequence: TGCAGTGCGGACTCTGGAAACACCATATATTTT. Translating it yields CSADSGNTIYF.

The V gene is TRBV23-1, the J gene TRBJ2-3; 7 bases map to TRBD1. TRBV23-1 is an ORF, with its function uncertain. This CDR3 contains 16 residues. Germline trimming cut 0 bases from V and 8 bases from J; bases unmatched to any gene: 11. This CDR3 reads CASSQSCLHRGGTQYF. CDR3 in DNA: TGCGCCAGCAGTCAATCGTGCTTGCACAGGGGCGGTACGCAGTATTTT.

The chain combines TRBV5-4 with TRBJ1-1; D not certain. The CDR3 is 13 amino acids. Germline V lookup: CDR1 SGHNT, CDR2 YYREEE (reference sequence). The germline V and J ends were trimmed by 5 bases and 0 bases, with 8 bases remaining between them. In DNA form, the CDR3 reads TGTGCCAGCAGGAAGGGAATGAACACTGAAGCTTTCTTT. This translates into CASRKGMNTEAFF.

The CDR3 reads CASSLAQVGDEQFF. The CDR3 nucleotides read TGCGCCAGCAGCTTGGCACAGGTCGGAGATGAGCAGTTCTTC. The V call is TRBV5-1, the J call TRBJ2-1; tentatively, D is TRBD1 (5 bases). Trimming stripped 0 bases from V and 8 bases from J, with 12 bases between. Per the germline V gene, CDR1 is SGHRS and CDR2 is YFSETQ. The CDR3 loop spans 14 amino acids.

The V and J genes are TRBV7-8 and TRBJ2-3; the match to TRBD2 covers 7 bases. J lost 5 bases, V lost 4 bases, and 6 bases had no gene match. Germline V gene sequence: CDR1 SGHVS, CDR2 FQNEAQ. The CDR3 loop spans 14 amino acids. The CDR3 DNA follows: TGTGCCAGCAGCTACGGACTAGGTAGAGATACGCAGTATTTT. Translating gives CASSYGLGRDTQYF.

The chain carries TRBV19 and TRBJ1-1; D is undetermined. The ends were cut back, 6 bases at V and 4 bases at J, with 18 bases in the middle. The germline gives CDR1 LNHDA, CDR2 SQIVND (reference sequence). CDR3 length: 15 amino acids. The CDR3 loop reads CASRPSLGVFTEAFF. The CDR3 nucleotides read TGTGCCAGTAGACCATCCCTCGGGGTGTTCACTGAAGCTTTCTTT.

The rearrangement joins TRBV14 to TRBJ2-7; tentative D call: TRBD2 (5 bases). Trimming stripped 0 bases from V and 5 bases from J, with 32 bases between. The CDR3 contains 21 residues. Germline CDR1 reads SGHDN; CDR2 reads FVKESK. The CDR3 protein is CASSQDRPSGSKAYPFHEQYF. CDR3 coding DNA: TGTGCCAGCAGCCAAGATCGGCCATCGGGAAGTAAGGCCTACCCTTTCCACGAGCAGTACTTC.

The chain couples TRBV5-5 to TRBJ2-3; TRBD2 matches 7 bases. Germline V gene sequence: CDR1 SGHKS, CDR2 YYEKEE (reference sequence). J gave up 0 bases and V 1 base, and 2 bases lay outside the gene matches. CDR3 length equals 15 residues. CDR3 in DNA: TGTGCCAGCAGCTTGACTAGCGTCAGCACAGATACGCAGTATTTT. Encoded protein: CASSLTSVSTDTQYF. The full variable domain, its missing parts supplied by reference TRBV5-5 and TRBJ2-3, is DAGVTQSPTHLIKTRGQQVTLRCSPISGHKSVSWYQQVLGQGPQFIFQYYEKEERGRGNFPDRFSARQFPNYSSELNVNALLLGDSALYLCASSLTSVSTDTQYFGPGTRLTVL.

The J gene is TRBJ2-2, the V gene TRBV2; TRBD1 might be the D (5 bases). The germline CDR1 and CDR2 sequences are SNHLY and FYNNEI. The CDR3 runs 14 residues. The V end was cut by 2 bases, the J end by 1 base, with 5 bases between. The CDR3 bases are TGTGCCAGCAGTGAAAGGGGGAACACCGGGGAGCTGTTTTTT. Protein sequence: CASSERGNTGELFF. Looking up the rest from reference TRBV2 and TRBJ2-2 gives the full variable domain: EPEVTQTPSHQVTQMGQEVILRCVPISNHLYFYWYRQILGQKVEFLVSFYNNEISEKSEIFDDQFSVERPDGSNFTLKIRSTKLEDSAMYFCASSERGNTGELFFGEGSRLTVL.

The CDR3 DNA is TGTGCCAGTAGTATTGGAGGCAAGGAGACTAACTATGGCTACACCTTC. It translates to CASSIGGKETNYGYTF. The chain is built from TRBV19 and TRBJ1-2; no clear D. The CDR3 extends over 16 amino acids. The germline V gene encodes CDR1 LNHDA and CDR2 SQIVND (reference sequence). The ends were cut back, 3 bases at V and 0 bases at J, with 14 bases in the middle. Full variable domain (remainder filled in from reference TRBV19 and TRBJ1-2): DGGITQSPKYLFRKEGQNVTLSCEQNLNHDAMYWYRQDPGQGLRLIYYSQIVNDFQKGDIAEGYSVSREKKESFPLTVTSAQKNPTAFYLCASSIGGKETNYGYTFGSGTRLTVV.